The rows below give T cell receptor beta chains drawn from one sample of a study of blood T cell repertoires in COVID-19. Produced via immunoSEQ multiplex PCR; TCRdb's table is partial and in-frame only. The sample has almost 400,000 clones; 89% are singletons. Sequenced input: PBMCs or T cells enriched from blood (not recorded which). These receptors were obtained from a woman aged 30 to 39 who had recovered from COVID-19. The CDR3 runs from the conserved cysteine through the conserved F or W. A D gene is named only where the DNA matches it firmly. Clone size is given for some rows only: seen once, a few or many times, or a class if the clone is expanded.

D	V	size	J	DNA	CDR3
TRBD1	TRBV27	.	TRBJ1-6	TGTGCCAGCAGTTGGACAGGGGGCGTAAGTCCCCTCCACTTT	CASSWTGGVSPLHF
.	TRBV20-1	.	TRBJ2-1	TGCAGTGCTGCGGCTGAGGATGAGCAGTTCTTC	CSAAAEDEQFF
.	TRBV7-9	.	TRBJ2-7	TGTGCCAGCAGCATAGGAGGATACGAGCAGTACTTC	CASSIGGYEQYF
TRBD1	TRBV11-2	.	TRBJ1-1	TGTGCCAGCAGCAGACAGGGAGACATCATGAACACTGAAGCTTTCTTT	CASSRQGDIMNTEAFF
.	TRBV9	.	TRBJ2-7	TGTGCCAGCAGCGTAGCCAGCGCCTCCTACGAGCAGTACTTC	CASSVASASYEQYF
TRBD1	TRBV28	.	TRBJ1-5	TGTGCCAGCAGGGGGGACAGTCTCAATCAGCCCCAGCATTTT	CASRGDSLNQPQHF
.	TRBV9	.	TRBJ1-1	TGTGCCAGCAGCGAACGGACAGCGATGAACACTGAAGCTTTCTTT	CASSERTAMNTEAFF
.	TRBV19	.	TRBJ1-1	TGTGCCAGTAGTATAGGGCAGGGGAGCACTGAAGCTTTCTTT	CASSIGQGSTEAFF
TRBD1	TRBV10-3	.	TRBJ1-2	TGTGCCATCAGTGGACATCGGGGACAGGGGGCCTATGGCTACACCTTC	CAISGHRGQGAYGYTF
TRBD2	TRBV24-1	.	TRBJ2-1	TGTGCCACCAGTGACCCCGCTAGCGGGGGGGCTCTCAATGAGCAGTTCTTC	CATSDPASGGALNEQFF
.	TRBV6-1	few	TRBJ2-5	TGTGCCAGCAGGGGGGGAGAGACCCAGTACTTC	CASRGGETQYF
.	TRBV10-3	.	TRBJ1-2	TGTGCCATCTTTCGTCAGAACTATGGCTACACCTTC	CAIFRQNYGYTF
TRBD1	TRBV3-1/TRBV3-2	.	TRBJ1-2	TGTGCCAGCAGCCAAATAGACAGGGGGCTGCATGGCTACACCTTC	CASSQIDRGLHGYTF
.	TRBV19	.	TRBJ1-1	TGTGCCAGTAGTCGGTGGGCAGGGGATAATAGGAACACTGAAGCTTTCTTT	CASSRWAGDNRNTEAFF
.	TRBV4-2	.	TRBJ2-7	TGTGCCAGCAGCCAAGATGAGGATTTCGAGCAGTACTTC	CASSQDEDFEQYF
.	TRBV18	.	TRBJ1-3	TGTGCCAGCTCACCGTCGGGGTCTGGAAACACCATATATTTT	CASSPSGSGNTIYF
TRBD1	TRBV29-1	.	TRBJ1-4	TGCAGCGCCAACAGGGGGCTGGGGGAAAAACTGTTTTTT	CSANRGLGEKLFF
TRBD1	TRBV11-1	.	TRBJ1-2	TGTGCCAGCAGCACACCGACAGGGGGCGATGGCTACACCTTC	CASSTPTGGDGYTF
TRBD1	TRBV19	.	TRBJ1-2	TGTGCCAGTAGGGGACAGATCTATGGCTACACCTTC	CASRGQIYGYTF
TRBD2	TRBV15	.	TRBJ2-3	TGTGCCACCAGCAGAGATTTGGGTACTAGCGGGGGTCATGAAGATACGCAGTATTTT	CATSRDLGTSGGHEDTQYF
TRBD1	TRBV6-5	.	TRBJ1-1	TGTGCCAGCAGTTACTCTTCCTCCCGGCAGGGGGCCTTGGCTTTCTTT	CASSYSSSRQGALAFF
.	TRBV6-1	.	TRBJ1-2	TGTGCCAGCAGTCAGCCGGGGTTCAGTGGCTACACCTTC	CASSQPGFSGYTF
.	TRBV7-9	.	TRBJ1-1	TGTGCCAGCAGCTTCTATACCGACAGGAACACTGAAGCTTTCTTT	CASSFYTDRNTEAFF
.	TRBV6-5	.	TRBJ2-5	TGTGCCAGCACCCTCTCCCGGGGCCAAGAGACCCAGTACTTC	CASTLSRGQETQYF
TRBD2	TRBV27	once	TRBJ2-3	TGTGCCAGCCAGCGGGGGGGGACAGATACGCAGTATTTT	CASQRGGTDTQYF
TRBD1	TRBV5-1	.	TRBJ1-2	TGCGCCAGCAGCTTGGACCAGGGGGGACACTATGGCTACACCTTC	CASSLDQGGHYGYTF
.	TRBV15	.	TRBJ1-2	TGTGCCACCTTCAACACCCTGGACATCTCTAACTATGGCTACACCTTC	CATFNTLDISNYGYTF
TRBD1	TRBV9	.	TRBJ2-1	TGTGCCAGCAGCCGGGACAGGGGTTACAATGAGCAGTTCTTC	CASSRDRGYNEQFF
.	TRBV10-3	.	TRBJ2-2	TGTGCCATCAGTGAGTCCTCGAATCTGGGGGCGCCCGGGGAGCTGTTTTTT	CAISESSNLGAPGELFF
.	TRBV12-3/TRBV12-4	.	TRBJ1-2	TGTGCCAGCAGTTTAGACAGGGTCGGCTACACCTTC	CASSLDRVGYTF
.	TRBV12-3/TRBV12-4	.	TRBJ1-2	TGTGCCAGCAGTACAGGGATCTATGGCTACACCTTC	CASSTGIYGYTF
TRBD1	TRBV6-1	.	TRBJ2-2	TGTGCCAGCAGTGAAACCAGGGGGCTTGGGACCGGGGAGCTGTTTTTT	CASSETRGLGTGELFF
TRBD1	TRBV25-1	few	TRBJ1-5	TGTGCCAGCAGTCCAGGGGGTGGTAGTCAGCCCCAGCATTTT	CASSPGGGSQPQHF
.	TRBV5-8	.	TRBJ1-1	TGTGCCAGCAGCTTGGGGAATATAGGACAGACCATGAACACTGAAGCTTTCTTT	CASSLGNIGQTMNTEAFF
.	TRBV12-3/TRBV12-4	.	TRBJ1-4	TGTGCCAGCAGTTTCCGCCCGGGTGAAAAACTGTTTTTT	CASSFRPGEKLFF
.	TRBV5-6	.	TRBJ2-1	TGTGCCAGCAGCTTGGCCGTCGCGATTGATGAGCAGTTCTTC	CASSLAVAIDEQFF
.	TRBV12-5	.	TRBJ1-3	TGTGCTAGTGGACGTTGGACAGCTGGAAACACCATATATTTT	CASGRWTAGNTIYF
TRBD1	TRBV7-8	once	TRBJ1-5	TGTGCCAGCAGCTTAGGGACAGGGCAAAACAATCAGCCCCAGCATTTT	CASSLGTGQNNQPQHF
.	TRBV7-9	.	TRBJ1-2	TGTGCCAGCAGCTTAGGGACAGACTATGGCTACACCTTC	CASSLGTDYGYTF
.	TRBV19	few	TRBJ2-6	TGTGCCAGTAGAGACGGAGGCTCTGGGGCCAACGTCCTGACTTTC	CASRDGGSGANVLTF
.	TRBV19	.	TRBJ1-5	TGTGCCAGTAGTACTACCTTGGGTGGGGCCAATCAGCCCCAGCATTTT	CASSTTLGGANQPQHF
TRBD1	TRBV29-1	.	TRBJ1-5	TGCAGCGTTGGGACAGGGGTAGGACAGCCCCAGCATTTT	CSVGTGVGQPQHF
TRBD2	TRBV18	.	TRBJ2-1	TGTGCCAGCTCACCCCGAATAGCGGGAGACCTTGAGGGTGGGGAGCAGTTCTTC	CASSPRIAGDLEGGEQFF
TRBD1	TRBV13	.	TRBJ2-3	TGTGCCAGCAGCTCCCGACAGGGGGGCACAGATACGCAGTATTTT	CASSSRQGGTDTQYF
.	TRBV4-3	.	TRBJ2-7	TGCGCCAGCAGCCAAGAATGGGCAGGGGTCTCCTACGAGCAGTACTTC	CASSQEWAGVSYEQYF
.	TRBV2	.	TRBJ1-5	TGTGCCAGCAGTGAACGCGGGTGGATTCAGCCCCAGCATTTT	CASSERGWIQPQHF
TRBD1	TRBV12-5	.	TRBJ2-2	TGTGCTAGTGGTCCGGGACAGGGCTCCACCGGGGAGCTGTTTTTT	CASGPGQGSTGELFF
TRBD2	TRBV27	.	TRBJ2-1	TGTGCCAGCAGGTCCCCTAGCGGGAGTTTGGATGAGCAGTTCTTC	CASRSPSGSLDEQFF
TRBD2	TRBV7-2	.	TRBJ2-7	TGTGCCAGCAGCTTAGCACTAGCGGGGGCCCACGAGCAGTACTTC	CASSLALAGAHEQYF